Here is one TCR beta chain with its context. This CDR3 is built from 15 residues. Between the trimmed V and J ends, which lost 0 bases and 1 base, there was a span of 9 bases. In germline, CDR1 is SNHLY, CDR2 FYNNEI. In the original processing: Amplifying reference gene primers gave estimates of nucleated cell counts. TCRdb's copy holds only in-frame clones and misses some; the assay was immunoSEQ multiplex PCR. V and J calls and clone size come straight from that table; D and trimming were deduced from the DNA. The sample lists over 150,000 clones, 76% occurring once. This entry comes from a study of blood T cell repertoires in COVID-19. The wider study: Sites in the United States, Italy and Spain provided acute and convalescent COVID-19 samples. Sources were T cells, B-cell-depleted T cells, or PBMCs; the material itself was cDNA or gDNA.

The sample consisted of peripheral blood. The TCR sequence derives from a woman of 80 years or more with acute or convalescent COVID-19. The J gene is TRBJ1-1, the V gene TRBV2; D remains unclear. The CDR3 protein is CASSEAGRTNTEAFF. The CDR3 DNA reads as TGTGCCAGCAGTGAAGCGGGCAGAACGAACACTGAAGCTTTCTTT. The full variable domain, rest sourced from reference TRBV2 and TRBJ1-1, is EPEVTQTPSHQVTQMGQEVILRCVPISNHLYFYWYRQILGQKVEFLVSFYNNEISEKSEIFDDQFSVERPDGSNFTLKIRSTKLEDSAMYFCASSEAGRTNTEAFFGQGTRLTVV.